This TCR beta chain was documented in a study of blood T cell repertoires in COVID-19. The wider study: Whether acute or convalescent, the COVID-19 samples came from the United States, Italy and Spain. T cells, B-cell-depleted T cells, or PBMCs provided the cDNA or gDNA that served as material.

Trimming stripped 5 bases from V and 2 bases from J, with 13 bases between. There are 16 residues in the CDR3. CDR1 and CDR2 from the germline V gene are ENHRY and SYGVKD. In the authors' methods: Reference gene primers were amplified, and this amplification served to estimate nucleated cell counts. TCRdb's copy holds only in-frame clones and misses some; the assay was immunoSEQ multiplex PCR. The V and J calls and clone size come from that table; D and trimming were worked out from the DNA. The sample lists approximately 120,000 clones; roughly 88% were seen once. The rearrangement joins TRBV10-3 to TRBJ2-6; D is unresolved. Sequencing was done on a sample of peripheral blood. The sequence came from a woman older than 75 with active or convalescent COVID-19. The DNA of the CDR3 is TGTGCCATCAGTTCTCGAGAGAGGACTGGGGCCAACGTCCTGACTTTC. This gives the protein CAISSRERTGANVLTF.